The subject of this entry is one TCR beta chain. Its specificity is unknown. TCRdb's table, derived via immunoSEQ multiplex PCR, lists solely in-frame clones and lacks some. The table lists approximately 100,000 clones, roughly 88% of them singletons, with 1.4% in the top ten. Germline V gene data show CDR1 as MNHNS and CDR2 as SASEGT. This CDR3 is 18 amino acids long. Trimming removed 0 bases at V and 3 bases at J, with 18 bases between. This sample stems from a study of graft-versus-host responses after intestinal transplantation. Across the whole study: Transplants given to recipients were multivisceral, liver-intestinal, or isolated intestinal. Every transplant recipient was induced with anti-thymocyte globulin, then maintained on tacrolimus and steroids for about 3 years.

Broader study findings: Patients with graft-donor T cell macrochimerism had high graft-versus-host to host-versus-graft clonal ratios in allografts. Early after transplant, HvG clones declined as circulating GvH clones peaked.

V usage is TRBV6-1 and J usage is TRBJ1-5; unclear D gene. The receptor's source is a human patient who received an intestinal transplant, so some T cells may come from the graft donor. The sample here was PBMCs, taken 255 days after intestinal transplant. The CDR3 here is CASSEAGESGALNQPQHF. The CDR3 DNA sequence: TGTGCCAGCAGTGAAGCAGGAGAATCTGGAGCCCTCAATCAGCCCCAGCATTTT.